Below are 22 T cell receptor beta chains sequenced from a single sample in a study of blood T cell repertoires in COVID-19. Here immunoSEQ multiplex PCR was the method, and the copy in TCRdb shows in-frame clones only, minus some. The table shows fewer than 250,000 clones, with around 81% occurring only once. The material sequenced was PBMCs or T cells enriched from blood (not recorded which). The receptors come from a woman in her 50s with acute COVID-19.

The chain couples TRBV5-1 to TRBJ2-7; 8 bases are a match to TRBD1. Trimming took 4 bases from V and 3 from J; bases not matched to a gene: 6. CDR3 length: 14 amino acids. CDR1 is SGHRS, CDR2 YFSETQ, per germline. The chain's CDR3 is CASSIQGEVYEQYF. In DNA form, the CDR3 reads TGCGCCAGCAGCATACAGGGGGAAGTCTACGAGCAGTACTTC.

The chain carries TRBV4-1 and TRBJ2-1, with TRBD2 matching 13 bases. V was clipped by 4 bases and J by 7 bases; unmatched bases: 4. From germline, CDR1 is MGHRA and CDR2 YSYEKL. CDR3 size: 15 residues. In nucleotides, the CDR3 is TGCGCCAGCAGCCCTGCGGGACTAGCGGGAAATGAGCAGTTCTTC. Protein sequence: CASSPAGLAGNEQFF.

The chain has TRBV6-5 and TRBJ2-1, with D unclear. This CDR3 has 14 amino acids. V dropped 0 bases and J dropped 6 bases, with 9 bases sitting between them. Germline V gene lookup returns CDR1 MNHEY and CDR2 SVGAGI. This CDR3 reads CASSYSVGGNEQFF. For the CDR3, the DNA is TGTGCCAGCAGTTACTCGGTTGGCGGCAATGAGCAGTTCTTC.

The chain recombines TRBV28 with TRBJ1-2; 8 nucleotides align to TRBD1. Germline CDR1 reads MDHEN; CDR2 reads SYDVKM. The CDR3 is 13 residues long. Unmatched junction bases numbered 10, after V lost 8 bases and J lost 8 bases. CDR3 DNA: TGTGCCAGCCAGTCGGAACAGGGGGGAGGCTACACCTTC. It yields the protein CASQSEQGGGYTF.

CDR3 bases: TGTGCCAGCAGCCAATTCGGACAGAACACTGAAGCTTTCTTT. It codes for CASSQFGQNTEAFF. The V call is TRBV14, the J call TRBJ1-1; possibly TRBD1 for D (5 bases). The germline CDR1 and CDR2 sequences are SGHDN and FVKESK. Trimming shortened V by 2 bases and J by 1 base, and 8 bases separated the two germline ends. This CDR3 comprises 14 residues.

This clone showed up just a few times. The rearrangement uses TRBV7-8 and TRBJ1-5; TRBD1 agrees at 9 bases. V lost 5 bases and J lost 6; bases outside the gene matches: 8. Looked up from germline, CDR1 is SGHVS and CDR2 is FQNEAQ. The CDR3 is 15 residues long. The CDR3 DNA reads TGTGCCAGCAGCCCGGGACAGGGTTTAGGTCAGCCCCAGCATTTT. Encoded protein: CASSPGQGLGQPQHF.

The chain has TRBV28 and TRBJ2-7; TRBD2 matches 7 bases. CDR1 and CDR2 (germline): MDHEN, SYDVKM. CDR3 length: 12 residues. V was pared by 4 bases and J by 13 bases, with 10 bases of the junction left unmatched. As DNA, the CDR3 is TGTGCCAGCAGTTCCCTTGGCGGGAGTAATTACTTC. Amino acids: CASSSLGGSNYF. The variable domain in full, with the rest retrieved from reference TRBV28 and TRBJ2-7, is DVKVTQSSRYLVKRTGEKVFLECVQDMDHENMFWYRQDPGLGLRLIYFSYDVKMKEKGDIPEGYSVSREKKERFSLILESASTNQTSMYLCASSSLGGSNYFGPGTRLTVT.

This clone has just one count. The CDR3 bases are TGTGCCGGGGGACAGGGAAGGAACATTCAGTACTTC. Translated: CAGGQGRNIQYF. The chain employs TRBV2 and TRBJ2-4; 9 bases align to TRBD1. CDR3 length: 12 residues. V lost 11 bases and J lost 7; bases outside the gene matches: 6. CDR1 is SNHLY, CDR2 FYNNEI, per germline.

The V call is TRBV3-1 (or the pseudogene TRBV3-2), the J call TRBJ2-3; D perhaps matches TRBD2 (5 bases). This CDR3 spans 16 amino acids. Trimming removed 2 bases at V and 0 bases at J, with 12 bases between. CDR1 and CDR2 (germline): LGHDT, YNNKEL (reference sequence). The CDR3 DNA sequence: TGTGCCAGCAGCCAACTAGGCGGGCTAAGCACAGATACGCAGTATTTT. This translates into CASSQLGGLSTDTQYF.

The chain links TRBV27 to TRBJ2-7, with 7 positions matching TRBD2. This CDR3 region has 14 residues. Germline CDR1 reads MNHEY; CDR2 reads SMNVEV (reference sequence). With 10 bases clipped from V and 3 bases from J, the junction kept 12 bases outside the gene matches. DNA of the CDR3: TGTGCCACTACCTCCCTAGCGGAAAACTACGAGCAGTACTTC. Protein product: CATTSLAENYEQYF.

This sequence joins TRBV28 and TRBJ2-1; D possibly corresponds to TRBD1 (6 bases). There are 18 residues in the CDR3. V lost 10 bases, J lost 3 bases, and 28 bases lay in between. Germline CDR1 is MDHEN and CDR2 is SYDVKM. This CDR3 is CATKVGGPVSGIYNEQFF. The CDR3 coding sequence is TGTGCCACCAAGGTTGGGGGCCCTGTGTCGGGGATCTACAATGAGCAGTTCTTC.

The chain combines TRBV28 with TRBJ2-1, with D perhaps matching TRBD2 (6 bases). The germline gives CDR1 MDHEN, CDR2 SYDVKM. The CDR3 extends over 14 amino acids. V lost 5 bases, J lost 12 bases, and 20 bases lay in between. CDR3 DNA: TGTGCCAGCAGTGCGGGGACGGCCATCGGGGCGCAGTTCTTC. Encoded protein: CASSAGTAIGAQFF.

The chain is built from TRBV2 and TRBJ2-7; 7 bases agree with TRBD2. From germline, CDR1 is SNHLY and CDR2 FYNNEI. The V gene end was trimmed by 6 bases and the J gene end by 2 bases; junction bases not matched to a gene: 7. The CDR3 totals 14 residues. In DNA, the CDR3 is TGTGCCAGCAGAGATGGACGGGGGGCCTACGAGCAGTACTTC. Protein sequence: CASRDGRGAYEQYF.

The gene calls are TRBV5-6 and TRBJ2-6; 12 positions agree with TRBD2. The CDR3 consists of 16 residues. V trimming: 6 bases; J trimming: 2 bases; junction bases outside the gene matches: 3. Germline V lookup: CDR1 SGHDT, CDR2 YYEEEE. The CDR3 sequence is CASTGLAGAGANVLTF. Written as DNA, the CDR3 is TGTGCCAGCACGGGACTAGCGGGCGCTGGGGCCAACGTCCTGACTTTC. The variable domain in full, completed from reference TRBV5-6 and TRBJ2-6, reads DAGVTQSPTHLIKTRGQQVTLRCSPKSGHDTVSWYQQALGQGPQFIFQYYEEEERQRGNFPDRFSGHQFPNYSSELNVNALLLGDSALYLCASTGLAGAGANVLTFGAGSRLTVL.

The chain is built from TRBV4-3 and TRBJ2-7; D remains unclear. The CDR3 consists of 13 residues. Germline V gene sequence: CDR1 LGHNA, CDR2 YSLEER. The V and J ends lost 1 base and 4 bases respectively, with 8 bases between them. CDR3 DNA: TGCGCCAGCAGCCAAGTACCAGGTTACGAGCAGTACTTC. It specifies CASSQVPGYEQYF.

J is TRBJ2-5 and V is TRBV29-1; 11 bases agree with TRBD2. Germline V gives CDR1 SQVTM, CDR2 ANQGSEA. This CDR3 is 16 amino acids long. J was trimmed by 1 base and V by 6 bases; bases with no gene match: 10. CDR3 sequence: CSVDPGTSGFQETQYF. The CDR3 DNA follows: TGCAGCGTGGACCCCGGGACTAGCGGATTCCAAGAGACCCAGTACTTC.

The chain employs TRBV2 and TRBJ2-7; 9 bases are a match to TRBD1. This CDR3 region has 13 residues. Per germline, CDR1 SNHLY and CDR2 FYNNEI. After removal of 6 bases from V and 2 bases from J, the junction contained 2 bases not matched to a gene. The CDR3, as DNA: TGTGCCAGCAGCCGACAGGGGGCCTACGAGCAGTACTTC. Protein product: CASSRQGAYEQYF. The full variable domain, in which reference TRBV2 and TRBJ2-7 provide the parts outside the CDR3, is EPEVTQTPSHQVTQMGQEVILRCVPISNHLYFYWYRQILGQKVEFLVSFYNNEISEKSEIFDDQFSVERPDGSNFTLKIRSTKLEDSAMYFCASSRQGAYEQYFGPGTRLTVT.

The rearrangement joins TRBV12-3 or TRBV12-4 to TRBJ1-2; TRBD1 might be the D (5 bases). This CDR3 has 12 residues. Trimming took off 3 bases at V and 8 bases at J, with 10 bases between the two ends. CDR3 bases: TGTGCCAGCAGTTTGGCAGGGATCGGCTACACCTTC. Translated, it gives CASSLAGIGYTF.

The chain recombines TRBV3-1 (or the pseudogene TRBV3-2) with TRBJ1-6, with D perhaps matching TRBD1 (5 bases). Germline V gene lookup returns CDR1 LGHDT and CDR2 YNNKEL (reference sequence). The CDR3 is 13 amino acids. Trimming took 1 base from V and 9 from J, leaving 7 bases between them. CDR3 sequence: CASSQGGGSPLHF. The CDR3 DNA reads as TGTGCCAGCAGCCAAGGGGGGGGTTCACCCCTCCACTTT.

The chain uses TRBV6-2 or TRBV6-3 and TRBJ2-5, with D possibly being TRBD2 (5 bases). CDR1 and CDR2 (germline): MNHEY, SVGEGT. The ends were cut back, 5 bases at V and 5 bases at J, with 15 bases in the middle. This CDR3 is built from 14 residues. CDR3 DNA: TGTGCCAGCAGTCAATCGGTTAGCGAGGAGACCCAGTACTTC. It encodes CASSQSVSEETQYF.

This clone occurred once. Here the CDR3 DNA reads TGTGCCAGCAGTTCTACCCTAACTAATGAAAAACTGTTTTTT. Translating it yields CASSSTLTNEKLFF. The rearrangement links TRBV27 to TRBJ1-4; no definite D call. The CDR3 spans 14 residues. Germline CDR1 is MNHEY and CDR2 is SMNVEV (reference sequence). V gave up 4 bases and J gave up 1 base, with 7 bases separating them.

The rearrangement uses TRBV19 and TRBJ1-5, with TRBD1 matching 10 bases. Germline CDR1 is LNHDA and CDR2 is SQIVND (reference sequence). This CDR3 has 16 amino acids. After removal of 4 bases from V and 4 bases from J, the junction contained 7 bases not matched to a gene. This CDR3 is CASSTGPGQGNQPQHF. The DNA for the CDR3 is TGTGCCAGTAGTACGGGTCCGGGACAGGGGAATCAGCCCCAGCATTTT. The full variable domain, in which reference TRBV19 and TRBJ1-5 provide the parts outside the CDR3, is DGGITQSPKYLFRKEGQNVTLSCEQNLNHDAMYWYRQDPGQGLRLIYYSQIVNDFQKGDIAEGYSVSREKKESFPLTVTSAQKNPTAFYLCASSTGPGQGNQPQHFGDGTRLSIL.